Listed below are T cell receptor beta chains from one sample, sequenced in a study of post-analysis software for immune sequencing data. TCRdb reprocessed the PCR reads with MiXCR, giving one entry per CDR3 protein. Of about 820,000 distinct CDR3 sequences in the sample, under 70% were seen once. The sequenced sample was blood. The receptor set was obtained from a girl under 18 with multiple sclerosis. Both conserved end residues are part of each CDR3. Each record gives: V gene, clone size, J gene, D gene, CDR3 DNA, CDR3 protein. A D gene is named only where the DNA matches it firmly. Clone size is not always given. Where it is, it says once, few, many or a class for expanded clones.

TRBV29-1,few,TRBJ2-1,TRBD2,TGCAGCGTTGAAGGGGGACTAGCAAGGGTTTACAATGAGCAGTTCTTC,CSVEGGLARVYNEQFF
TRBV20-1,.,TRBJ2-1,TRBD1,TGCAGTGCTAGGGGGACAGGGACCTACAATGAGCAGTTCTTC,CSARGTGTYNEQFF
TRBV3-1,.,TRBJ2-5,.,TGTGCCAGCAGCCCCCAAAGTGGGAGTTTCCACGAACAGTACTTC,CASSPQSGSFHEQYF
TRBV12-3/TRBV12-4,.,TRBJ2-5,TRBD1,TGTGCCAGCAGTTTCTCAGGGGACAGGGGGCAGGGGACCCAGTACTTC,CASSFSGDRGQGTQYF
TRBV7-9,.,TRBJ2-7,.,TGTGCCAGCAGCCCTGGAACCTGCGAGCAGTACTTC,CASSPGTCEQYF
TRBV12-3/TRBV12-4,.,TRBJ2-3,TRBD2,TGTGCCAGCAGTTTAGCTAGACAAGGACTAGCGGTGTATTTT,CASSLARQGLAVYF
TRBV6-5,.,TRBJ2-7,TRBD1,TGTGCCAGCAGTTACAGTGGCGTCGCGACAGGGGTATACGAGCAGTACTTC,CASSYSGVATGVYEQYF
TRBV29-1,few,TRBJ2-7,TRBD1,TGCAGCACCGGGACAGGGGGGGACGAGCAGTACTTC,CSTGTGGDEQYF
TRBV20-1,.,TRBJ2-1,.,TGCAGTGCTGAAGAAGGGCACAGCCTCCCCAATGAGCAGTTCTTC,CSAEEGHSLPNEQFF
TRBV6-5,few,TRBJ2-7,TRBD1,TGTGCCAGCAAGCCGGGACAGGGGCCGCCCTACGAGCAGTACTTC,CASKPGQGPPYEQYF
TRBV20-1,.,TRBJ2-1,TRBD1,TGCAGTGCTAGAACTGGACAGGGGTTGACCTACAATGAGCAGTTCTTC,CSARTGQGLTYNEQFF
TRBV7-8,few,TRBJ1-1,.,TGTGCCAGCAGCCCCCGGGACCGACAGACGAACACTGAAGCTTTCTTT,CASSPRDRQTNTEAFF
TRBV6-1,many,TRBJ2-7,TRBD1,TGTGCCAGCAGCCCCGGGACAGGGGGCTCCTACGAGCAGTACTTC,CASSPGTGGSYEQYF
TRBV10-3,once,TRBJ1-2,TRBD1,TGTGCCATCAGCCTGGGACAGGGGTCGTTATCGGACTATGGCTACACCTTC,CAISLGQGSLSDYGYTF
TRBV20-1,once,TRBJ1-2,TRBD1,TGCAGTGCTAGTAAGGGACAGGGGGATCATGGCTACACCTTC,CSASKGQGDHGYTF
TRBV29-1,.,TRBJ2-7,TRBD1,TGCAGCGTTGAAAGTTGGGACAGGGTTCGCGAGCAGTACTTC,CSVESWDRVREQYF
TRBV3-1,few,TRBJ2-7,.,TGTGCCAGCAGCCAAGAGATCTACGAGCAGTACTTC,CASSQEIYEQYF
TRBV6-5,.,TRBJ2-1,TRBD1,TGTGCCAGCAGCTCCCCGGGACAGGGATTCAATGAGCAGTTCTTC,CASSSPGQGFNEQFF
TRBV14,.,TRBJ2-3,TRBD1,TGTGCCAGCAGCCAAGACGAACAGGGGCAGCAGTATTTT,CASSQDEQGQQYF